This T cell receptor (beta chain) was captured by sequencing in a study of post-analysis software for immune sequencing data. As for the study in general: Relapsing-remitting, secondary progressive and progressive-relapsing courses of multiple sclerosis were included.

General observations from the study: Those with multiple sclerosis, the patient group, showed significantly lower normalized Chao1 diversity than controls. Relative to controls, patients had 5 or 6 TRBV segments at higher frequency, with TRBV5-6, TRBV5-1 and TRBV20-1 among these. Under F measure analysis, samples from one preparation batch co-clustered strongly.

The CDR3 runs to 13 residues. Trimming removed 6 bases at V and 2 bases at J, with 9 bases between. Regarding this clonotype: Antigen: not known.

Unique molecular identifiers featured in each of the TCR beta cDNA libraries. T cells numbering about 0.85 to 11 million yielded cDNA molecules that totaled about 500,000. TCRdb independently ran MiXCR on the PCR reads; one entry per CDR3 protein. Of about 820,000 distinct CDR3 sequences in the sample, roughly 50% were seen once. This chain links TRBV12-3 or TRBV12-4 with TRBJ2-3; D is perhaps TRBD1 (6 bases). The source is a girl under 18 with multiple sclerosis. Sequenced material: blood. The CDR3 reads CASRTGHTDTQYF. The CDR3 DNA sequence: TGTGCCAGCAGGACAGGCCACACAGATACGCAGTATTTT.